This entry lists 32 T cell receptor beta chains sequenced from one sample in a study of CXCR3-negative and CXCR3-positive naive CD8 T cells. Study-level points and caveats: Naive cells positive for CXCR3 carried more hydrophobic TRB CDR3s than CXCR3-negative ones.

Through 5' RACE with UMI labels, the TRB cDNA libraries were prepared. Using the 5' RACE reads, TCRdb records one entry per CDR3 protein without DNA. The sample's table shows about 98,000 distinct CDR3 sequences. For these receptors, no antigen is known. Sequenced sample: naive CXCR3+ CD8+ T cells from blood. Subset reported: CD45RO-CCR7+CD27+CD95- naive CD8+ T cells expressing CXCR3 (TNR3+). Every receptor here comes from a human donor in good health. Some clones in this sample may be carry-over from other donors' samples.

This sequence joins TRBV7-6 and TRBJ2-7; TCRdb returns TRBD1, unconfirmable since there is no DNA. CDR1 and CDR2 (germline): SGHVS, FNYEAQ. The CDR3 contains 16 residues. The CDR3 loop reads CASSLAYGDSPYEQYF.

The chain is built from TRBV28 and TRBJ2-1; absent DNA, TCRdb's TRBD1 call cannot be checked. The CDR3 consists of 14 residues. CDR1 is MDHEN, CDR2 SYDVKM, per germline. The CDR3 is CASKEGGAYGEQFF.

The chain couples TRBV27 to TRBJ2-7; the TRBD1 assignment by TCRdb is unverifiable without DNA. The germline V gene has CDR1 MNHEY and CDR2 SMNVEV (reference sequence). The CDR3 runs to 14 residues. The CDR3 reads CASSLSAGVYEQYF.

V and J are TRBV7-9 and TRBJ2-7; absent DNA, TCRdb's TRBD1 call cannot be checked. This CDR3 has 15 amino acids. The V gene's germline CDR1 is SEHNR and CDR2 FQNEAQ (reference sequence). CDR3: CASSHRDRGYYEQYF. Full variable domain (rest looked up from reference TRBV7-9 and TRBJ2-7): DTGVSQNPRHKITKRGQNVTFRCDPISEHNRLYWYRQTLGQGPEFLTYFQNEAQLEKSRLLSDRFSAERPKGSFSTLEIQRTEQGDSAMYLCASSHRDRGYYEQYFGPGTRLTVT.

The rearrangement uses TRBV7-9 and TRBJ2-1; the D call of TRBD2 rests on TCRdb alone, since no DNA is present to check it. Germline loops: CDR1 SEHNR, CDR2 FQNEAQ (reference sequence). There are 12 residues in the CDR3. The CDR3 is CASSLQGRIQFF.

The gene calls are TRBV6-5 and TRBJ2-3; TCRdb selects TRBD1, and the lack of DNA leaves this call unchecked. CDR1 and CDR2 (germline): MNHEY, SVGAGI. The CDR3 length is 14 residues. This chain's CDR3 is CASSSGTRKDTQYF.

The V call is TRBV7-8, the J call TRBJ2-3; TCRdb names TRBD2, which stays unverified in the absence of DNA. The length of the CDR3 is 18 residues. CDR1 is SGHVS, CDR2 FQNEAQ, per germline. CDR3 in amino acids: CASSRGTSGASSTDTQYF.

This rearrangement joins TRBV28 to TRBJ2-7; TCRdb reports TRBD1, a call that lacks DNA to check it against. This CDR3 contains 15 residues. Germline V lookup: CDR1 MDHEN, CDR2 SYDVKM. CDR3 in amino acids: CASPPRTAVTYEQYF.

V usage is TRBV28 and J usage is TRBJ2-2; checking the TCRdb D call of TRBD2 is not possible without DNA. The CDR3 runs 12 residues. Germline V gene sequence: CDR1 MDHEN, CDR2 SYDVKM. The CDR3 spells CAPRGPAGELFF.

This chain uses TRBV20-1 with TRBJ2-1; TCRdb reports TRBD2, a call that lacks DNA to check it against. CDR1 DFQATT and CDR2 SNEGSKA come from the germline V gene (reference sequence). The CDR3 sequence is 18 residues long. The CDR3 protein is CSARAPFSGVSSYNEQFF.

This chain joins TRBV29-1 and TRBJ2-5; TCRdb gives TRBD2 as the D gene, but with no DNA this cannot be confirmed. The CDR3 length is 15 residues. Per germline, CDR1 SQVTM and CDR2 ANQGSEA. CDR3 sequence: CSVEGSGRAQETQYF.

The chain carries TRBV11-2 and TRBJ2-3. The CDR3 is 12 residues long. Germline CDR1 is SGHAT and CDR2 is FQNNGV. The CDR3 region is CASSYSTDTQYF.

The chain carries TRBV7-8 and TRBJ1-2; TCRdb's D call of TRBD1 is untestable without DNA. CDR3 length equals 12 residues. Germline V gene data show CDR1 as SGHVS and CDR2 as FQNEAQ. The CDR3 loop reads CASSLDPGVGSF.

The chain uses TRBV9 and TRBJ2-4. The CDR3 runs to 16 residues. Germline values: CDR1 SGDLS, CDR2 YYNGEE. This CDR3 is CASSPVPVLAKNIQYF.

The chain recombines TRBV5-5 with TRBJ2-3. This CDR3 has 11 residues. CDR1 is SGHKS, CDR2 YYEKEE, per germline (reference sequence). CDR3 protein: CASSLVTEQYF.

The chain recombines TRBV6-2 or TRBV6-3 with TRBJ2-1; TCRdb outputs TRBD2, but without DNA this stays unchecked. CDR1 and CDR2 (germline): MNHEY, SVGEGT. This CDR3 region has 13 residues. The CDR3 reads CASHTPPRYEQFF.

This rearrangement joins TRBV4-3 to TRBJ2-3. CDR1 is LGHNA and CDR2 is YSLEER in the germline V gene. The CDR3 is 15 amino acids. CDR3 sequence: CASSQDRASTDTQYF.

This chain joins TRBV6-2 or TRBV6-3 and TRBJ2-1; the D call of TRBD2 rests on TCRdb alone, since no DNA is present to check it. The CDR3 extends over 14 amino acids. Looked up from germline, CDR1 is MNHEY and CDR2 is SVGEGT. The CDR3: CASSPGLADNEQFF.

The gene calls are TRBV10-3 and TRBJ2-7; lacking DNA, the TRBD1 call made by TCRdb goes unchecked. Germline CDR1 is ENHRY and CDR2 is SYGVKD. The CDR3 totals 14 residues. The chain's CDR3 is CAISGSGQDYEQYF.

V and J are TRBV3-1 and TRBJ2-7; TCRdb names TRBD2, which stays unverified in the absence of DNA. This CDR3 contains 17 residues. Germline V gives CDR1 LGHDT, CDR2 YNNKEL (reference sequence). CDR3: CASSQWGTSGESYEQYF.

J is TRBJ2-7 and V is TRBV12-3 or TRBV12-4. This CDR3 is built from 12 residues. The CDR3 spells CASSLASHEQYF.

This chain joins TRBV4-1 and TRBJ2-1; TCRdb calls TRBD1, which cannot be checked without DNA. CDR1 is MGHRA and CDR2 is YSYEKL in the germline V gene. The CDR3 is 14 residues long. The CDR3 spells CASSPQGSYNEQFF.

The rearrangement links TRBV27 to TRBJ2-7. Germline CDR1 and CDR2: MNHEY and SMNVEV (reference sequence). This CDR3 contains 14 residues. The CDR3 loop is CASSLSTGSYEQYF.

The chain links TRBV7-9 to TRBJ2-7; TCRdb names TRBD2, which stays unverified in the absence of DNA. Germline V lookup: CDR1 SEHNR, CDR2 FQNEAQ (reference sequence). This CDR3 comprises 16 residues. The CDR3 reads CASSPPAQGSSYEQYF. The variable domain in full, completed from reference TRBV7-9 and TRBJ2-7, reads DTGVSQNPRHKITKRGQNVTFRCDPISEHNRLYWYRQTLGQGPEFLTYFQNEAQLEKSRLLSDRFSAERPKGSFSTLEIQRTEQGDSAMYLCASSPPAQGSSYEQYFGPGTRLTVT.

CDR3: CASTTSGVSSYNEQFF. The chain combines TRBV7-6 with TRBJ2-1; TCRdb indicates TRBD2, and absent DNA this call remains unverified. The CDR3 loop spans 16 amino acids. Per germline, CDR1 SGHVS and CDR2 FNYEAQ.

CDR3 in amino acids: CASSGGGASTDTQYF. V gene TRBV9 combines with J gene TRBJ2-3; checking the TCRdb D call of TRBD1 is not possible without DNA. Germline V lookup: CDR1 SGDLS, CDR2 YYNGEE. The CDR3 consists of 15 residues.

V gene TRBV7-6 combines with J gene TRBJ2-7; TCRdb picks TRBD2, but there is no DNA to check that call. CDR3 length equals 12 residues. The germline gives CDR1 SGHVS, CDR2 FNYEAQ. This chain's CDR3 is CASSSKGHEQYF. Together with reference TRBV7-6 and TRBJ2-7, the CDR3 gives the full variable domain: GAGVSQSPRYKVTKRGQDVALRCDPISGHVSLYWYRQALGQGPEFLTYFNYEAQQDKSGLPNDRFSAERPEGSISTLTIQRTEQRDSAMYRCASSSKGHEQYFGPGTRLTVT.

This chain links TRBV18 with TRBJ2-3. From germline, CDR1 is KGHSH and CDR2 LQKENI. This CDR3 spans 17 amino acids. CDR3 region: CASSPPAFKSSTDTQYF.

CDR3 loop: CASSPPYFYSEQFF. The chain is built from TRBV6-2 or TRBV6-3 and TRBJ2-1; TCRdb's D call, TRBD1, is unchecked because there is no DNA. CDR1 and CDR2 from the germline V gene are MNHEY and SVGEGT. This CDR3 comprises 14 residues.

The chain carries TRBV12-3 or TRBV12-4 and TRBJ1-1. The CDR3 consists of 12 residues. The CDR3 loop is CASSLRAGEAFF.

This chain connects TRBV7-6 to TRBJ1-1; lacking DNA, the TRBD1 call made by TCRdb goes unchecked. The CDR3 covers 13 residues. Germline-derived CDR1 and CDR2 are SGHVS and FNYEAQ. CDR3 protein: CASSSGTNTEAFF.

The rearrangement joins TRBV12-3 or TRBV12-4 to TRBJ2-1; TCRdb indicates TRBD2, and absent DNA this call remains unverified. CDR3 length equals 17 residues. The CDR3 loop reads CASSLAPAGGPSNEQFF.